The sequence of this T cell receptor beta chain was determined in a study of shared clonotypes between healthy human individuals. Study information: The donor group consisted of two women and three men, aged 18 to 49.

In germline, CDR1 is SGHRS, CDR2 YFSETQ. V shed 4 bases and J shed 7 bases, with 17 bases lying between them. The CDR3 sequence is 15 residues long. Clones were read by immunoSEQ multiplex PCR, and TCRdb kept only the in-frame ones, dropping some. The table lists about 1 million clones, approximately 70% of them singletons. The chain couples TRBV5-1 to TRBJ1-4, with TRBD1 as a possible D gene (6 bases). The clonotype originates from a man aged 18 to 30 in good health. Sequencing was carried out using memory CD4+ T cells sorted from blood. The subset was: CD45RA-negative fraction. CDR3 sequence: CASSQQQGGGEKLFF. The CDR3 bases are TGCGCCAGCAGCCAACAACAGGGAGGAGGTGAAAAACTGTTTTTT.